This paragraph reports one T cell receptor (beta chain). Its antigen remains undetermined. There are no base qualities to consult, and no much larger clone falls within one base. This specimen comes from a study of T cell clones after liver transplantation (dated by TCRdb to the late 2010s). Notes on the research overall: The samples were obtained from ITN030ST, a randomized trial that attempted immunosuppression withdrawal within 2 years after liver transplantation. As an antigen-independent comparator for donor-reactive sequences, third party-reactive TCRbeta sequences were also identified from pre-transplant MLRs. Until randomization at 12-24 months post-transplant, subjects were given standard immunosuppression, with no induction therapy. Tolerance meant complete immunosuppression withdrawal for at least one year without liver enzymes rising beyond twice the upper limit of normal. Of the eight recipients, a few were HCV-positive, while the remaining recipients had been transplanted for non-autoimmune, non-viral indications. Donor-reactive T cell clones were identified by TCRbeta sequencing following a pre-transplant mixed lymphocyte reaction and were subsequently tracked in post-transplant blood. A cohort of 8 liver transplant recipients was studied, of whom 3 were classified as tolerant and 5 as non-tolerant. Blood samples were collected pre-transplant, then pre-randomization ahead of withdrawal, and finally post-randomization once withdrawal had either been completed or failed.

According to the study, the label for this sample's time point signals: pre-transplant. Unstimulated PBMCs, after thawing, were stained for CD3, CD4 and CD8 and then FACS-sorted into CD3+CD4+ and CD3+CD8+ populations. Randomization to immunosuppression withdrawal applied to every one of the 8 studied subjects. Genomic DNA was isolated with the Qiagen DNeasy Blood and Tissue Kit. Frozen genomic DNA underwent high-throughput TCRbeta CDR3 sequencing by immunoSEQ, including PCR amplification, mapping, bias correction and internal controls. Turning to the authors' computational methods: Productive rearrangements were kept, and unique TCRbeta sequences were defined by CDR3 nucleotide sequence plus V and J gene. A sequence counted as donor-reactive only if the sequence showed at least 5-fold expansion in CFSE-low cells compared with unstimulated pre-transplant cells and had a frequency of at least 0.01%. Per-subject minimum frequency thresholds, based on the lowest-template unstimulated sample, ensured at least 90% detection power. Jensen-Shannon divergence between the top 1000 TCRbeta sequences after and before transplant was used to measure repertoire turnover. Two-sided Fisher's exact tests were used to test for changes in how often donor-reactive sequences were detected. This is the immuneACCESS table as TCRdb keeps it, with only in-frame sequences that have V and J called. A part of the clones is gone; compared with another copy, unresolved V genes explain less than half, and the rest is unexplained. D and trimming were read from the DNA, whereas the V and J calls and clone size are those reported in that table. The sample table contains roughly 97,000 clones; only one count was recorded for 82% of them. The leading ten clones occupy roughly 0.9% of the sample.

The CDR3 runs 16 amino acids, cysteine and phenylalanine included. Only the CDR3 DNA is retained, 48 bases long and in frame from the first base. Taken from the germline V gene, the CDR1 and CDR2 loops are SGHRS and YFSETQ. Trimming takes 3 bases from V and 0 bases from J, and the germline ends sit 13 bases apart. General findings and caveats noted by the study authors: The conclusions were considered preliminary, being limited by small, heterogeneous patient numbers and non-standardized post-transplant time points. Because allograft tissue specimens were not available, migration of donor-reactive T cells into the graft, rather than deletion, may have occurred. Low numbers of available donor cells limited the measurable donor-reactive repertoire in two subjects. The decline in donor-reactive sequences exceeded the decline in third party-reactive sequences, suggesting partial antigen-specific deletion that was unrelated to withdrawal success. When repertoire turnover was taken into account, detection of donor-reactive sequences was significantly reduced in 7 of 8 subjects for CD4 and in 8 of 8 subjects for CD8. In 5 of 8 subjects, circulating donor-reactive CD4 TCRbeta sequences decreased significantly after transplant, regardless of tolerance or HCV status.

This sample comprised CD4+ T cells from blood, obtained before liver transplant. The chain is encoded by TRBV5-1 joined to TRBJ2-1; the D gene lacks a confident call. The origin of this receptor is a human donor who received a liver transplant. The CDR3 in this case is CASSSLRLSSYNEQFF. In nucleotide form, the sequence is TGCGCCAGCAGCTCACTAAGACTGAGCTCCTACAATGAGCAGTTCTTC.